Following are 6 T cell receptor beta chains from one sample sequenced in a study of shared clonotypes between healthy human individuals. Here immunoSEQ multiplex PCR was the method, and the copy in TCRdb shows in-frame clones only, minus some. The sample lists some 2 million clones, roughly 94% seen once, with around 0.13% in the top ten. Sequencing was done on a sample of naive CD4+ T cells sorted from blood. Subset in this sample: CD45RA+ positively selected. All receptors come from a young man in good health.

The chain recombines TRBV27 with TRBJ2-7; D perhaps matches TRBD2 (6 bases). This CDR3 is 16 amino acids long. With 2 bases removed from V and 0 bases from J, the gap between germline ends came to 14 bases. Germline-derived CDR1 and CDR2 are MNHEY and SMNVEV (reference sequence). DNA of the CDR3: TGTGCCAGCAGTTTAGTAGGGACTTCGAGCTCCTACGAGCAGTACTTC. Its translation: CASSLVGTSSSYEQYF.

The chain employs TRBV30 and TRBJ2-7, with TRBD2 matching over 12 bases. The CDR3 length is 15 residues. Germline V CDR1 and CDR2: GTSNPN, SVGIG (reference sequence). V was clipped by 3 bases and J by 9 bases; unmatched bases: 12. DNA for the CDR3: TGTGCCTGGAGGAGGGCTAGCGGGAGGGTGGCTGGGCAGTACTTC. It translates to CAWRRASGRVAGQYF.

In DNA form, the CDR3 reads TGTGCCAGCAGCGCACCGCCCTACGAGCAGTACTTC. Amino acids: CASSAPPYEQYF. V usage is TRBV11-3 and J usage is TRBJ2-7; D gene unclear. Germline CDR1 is SGHNT and CDR2 is YENEEA. The V and J ends lost 5 bases and 2 bases respectively, with 7 bases between them. The CDR3 covers 12 residues.

The chain carries TRBV7-2 and TRBJ2-3; TRBD2 aligns across 7 bases. This CDR3 comprises 16 residues. From germline, CDR1 is SGHTA and CDR2 FQGNSA. The trim removed 2 bases at V and 2 bases at J, leaving 7 bases unmatched. The CDR3: CASSLSGLGITDTQYF. The CDR3 region has the DNA TGTGCCAGCAGCTTATCAGGACTAGGGATCACAGATACGCAGTATTTT.

The chain is built from TRBV30 and TRBJ1-2, with D perhaps TRBD1 (5 bases). The CDR3 consists of 14 residues. V lost 5 bases, J lost 2 bases, and 15 bases lay in between. The germline CDR1 and CDR2 sequences are GTSNPN and SVGIG (reference sequence). The CDR3 here is CAWRRAGTNYGYTF. In nucleotides, the CDR3 is TGTGCCTGGCGGCGGGCAGGGACCAACTATGGCTACACCTTC.

This clone was counted many times. This rearrangement joins TRBV6-5 to TRBJ2-5, with D perhaps TRBD1 or TRBD2 (5 bases each). Germline CDR1 MNHEY, CDR2 SVGAGI. The CDR3 loop spans 15 amino acids. Trimming left V 6 bases short and J 2 bases short, with 16 bases between. CDR3 protein: CASSRDAAFQETQYF. CDR3 DNA: TGTGCCAGCAGCCGGGACGCTGCCTTTCAAGAGACCCAGTACTTC.